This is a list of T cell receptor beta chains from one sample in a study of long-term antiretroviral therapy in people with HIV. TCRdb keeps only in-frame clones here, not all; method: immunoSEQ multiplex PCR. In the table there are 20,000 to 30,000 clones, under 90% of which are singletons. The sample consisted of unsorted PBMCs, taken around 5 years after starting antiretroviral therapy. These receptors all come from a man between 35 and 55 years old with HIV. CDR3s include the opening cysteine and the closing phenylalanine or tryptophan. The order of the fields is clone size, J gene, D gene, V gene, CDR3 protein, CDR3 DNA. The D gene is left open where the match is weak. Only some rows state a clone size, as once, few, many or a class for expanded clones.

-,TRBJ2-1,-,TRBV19,CARRDFYNEQFF,TGTGCCAGACGGGACTTTTACAATGAGCAGTTCTTC
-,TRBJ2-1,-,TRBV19,CASSIRNYNEQFF,TGTGCCAGTAGTATACGGAACTACAATGAGCAGTTCTTC
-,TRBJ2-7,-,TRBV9,CASSVGLSGTLSYEQYF,TGTGCCAGCAGCGTAGGCTTATCGGGGACCCTCTCCTACGAGCAGTACTTC
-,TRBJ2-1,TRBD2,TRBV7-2,CASSLGPSGGANEQFF,TGTGCCAGCAGCTTAGGGCCTAGCGGGGGGGCTAACGAGCAGTTCTTC
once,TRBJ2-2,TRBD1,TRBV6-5,CASSYSGQGAGELFF,TGTGCCAGCAGTTACTCGGGACAGGGGGCCGGGGAGCTGTTTTTT
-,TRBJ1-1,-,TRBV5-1,CASSPGRGGTDEAFF,TGCGCCAGCAGCCCCGGTCGCGGAGGAACAGATGAAGCTTTCTTT
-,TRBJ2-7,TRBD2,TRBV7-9,CASSSPSGGYEQYF,TGTGCCAGCAGCTCTCCTAGCGGGGGATACGAGCAGTACTTC
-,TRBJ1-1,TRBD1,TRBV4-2,CASSPNDRVGNTEAFF,TGTGCCAGCAGCCCCAATGACAGGGTAGGGAACACTGAAGCTTTCTTT
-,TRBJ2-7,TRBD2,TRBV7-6,CASSLGSGGLYEQYF,TGTGCCAGCAGCTTAGGTAGCGGGGGCCTCTACGAGCAGTACTTC
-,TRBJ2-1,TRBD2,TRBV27,CASSIGLADYNEQFF,TGTGCCAGCAGTATCGGACTAGCGGACTACAATGAGCAGTTCTTC
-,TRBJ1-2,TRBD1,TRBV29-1,CSVETGTYGYTF,TGCAGCGTGGAGACAGGGACCTATGGCTACACCTTC
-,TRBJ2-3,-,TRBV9,CASSVESDTQYF,TGTGCCAGCAGCGTAGAGTCAGATACGCAGTATTTT
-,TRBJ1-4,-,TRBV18,CASSPRVGSTNEKLFF,TGTGCCAGCTCACCACGAGTGGGTTCGACTAATGAAAAACTGTTTTTT
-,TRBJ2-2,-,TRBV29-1,CSVVRGSGELFF,TGCAGCGTTGTTAGGGGGTCCGGGGAGCTGTTTTTT
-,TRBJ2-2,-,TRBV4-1,CASSQDHGTGELFF,TGCGCCAGCAGCCAAGATCACGGAACCGGGGAGCTGTTTTTT
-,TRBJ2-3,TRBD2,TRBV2,CASSERASGVTDTQYF,TGTGCCAGCAGTGAAAGGGCTAGCGGGGTCACGGATACGCAGTATTTT
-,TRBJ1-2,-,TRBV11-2,CASSLGGTDYGYTF,TGTGCCAGCAGCTTAGGGGGGACCGACTATGGCTACACCTTC
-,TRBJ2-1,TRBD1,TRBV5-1,CASSSLAGTDYNEQFF,TGCGCCAGCAGCTCCCTAGCCGGGACAGACTACAATGAGCAGTTCTTC
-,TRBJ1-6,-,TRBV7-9,CASTQPSYNSPLHF,TGTGCCAGCACCCAGCCGTCCTATAATTCACCCCTCCACTTT
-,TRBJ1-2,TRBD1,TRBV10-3,CATGGTGELGGYTF,TGTGCCACCGGCGGGACAGGGGAATTAGGTGGCTACACCTTC
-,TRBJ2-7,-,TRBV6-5,CASTSYYEQYF,TGTGCCAGCACTAGCTACTACGAGCAGTACTTC
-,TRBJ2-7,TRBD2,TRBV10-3,CAISESGGGLGSHEQYF,TGTGCCATCAGTGAGTCGGGGGGGGGACTAGGTTCCCACGAGCAGTACTTC
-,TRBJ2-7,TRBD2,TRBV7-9,CASSLVGAGAYEQYF,TGTGCCAGCAGCTTGGTGGGAGCGGGAGCGTACGAGCAGTACTTC
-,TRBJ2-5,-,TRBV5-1,CASSLGAAGRGQETQYF,TGCGCCAGCAGCTTGGGGGCCGCAGGTCGGGGGCAAGAGACCCAGTACTTC
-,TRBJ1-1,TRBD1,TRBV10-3,CATGQGSTEAFF,TGTGCCACCGGACAGGGGAGCACTGAAGCTTTCTTT
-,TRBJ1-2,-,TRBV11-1,CASSNEGVRGYTF,TGTGCCAGCAGCAACGAGGGGGTGAGAGGCTACACCTTC
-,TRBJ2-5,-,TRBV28,CASSFPQGSRETQYF,TGTGCCAGCAGTTTTCCTCAGGGGAGTAGGGAGACCCAGTACTTC
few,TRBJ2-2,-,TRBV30,CAEEETTNTGELFF,TGTGCGGAAGAGGAGACAACGAACACCGGGGAGCTGTTTTTT
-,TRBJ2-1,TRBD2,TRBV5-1,CASSLDGGLVGEQFF,TGCGCCAGCAGCTTGGATGGGGGACTAGTGGGTGAGCAGTTCTTC
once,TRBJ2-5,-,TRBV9,CASSPGGGAHQETQYF,TGTGCCAGCAGCCCTGGCGGCGGGGCGCATCAAGAGACCCAGTACTTC
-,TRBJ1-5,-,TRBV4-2,CASSPRPGADQPQHF,TGTGCCAGCAGCCCCCGTCCAGGGGCGGATCAGCCCCAGCATTTT
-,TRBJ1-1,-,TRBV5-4,CASSLDRQGGTEAFF,TGTGCCAGCAGCTTGGATAGGCAAGGAGGCACTGAAGCTTTCTTT
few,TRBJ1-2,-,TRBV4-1,CASSQGVDFNYGYTF,TGCGCCAGCAGCCAAGGAGTGGATTTTAACTATGGCTACACCTTC
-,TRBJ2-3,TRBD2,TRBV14,CASSQEGRVKSGSDTQYF,TGTGCCAGCAGCCAAGAGGGGAGGGTAAAGTCGGGGTCAGATACGCAGTATTTT
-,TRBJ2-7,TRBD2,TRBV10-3,CAISPGGPYEQYF,TGTGCCATATCACCGGGAGGGCCCTACGAGCAGTACTTC